Listed below are T cell receptor beta chains from one sample, sequenced in a study of ipilimumab plus nivolumab after autologous stem cell transplantation. Assay: immunoSEQ multiplex PCR; the TCRdb copy retains only in-frame clones and omits some. The profile shows tens of thousands of clones, roughly 92% of them singletons. This specimen was PBMCs, taken in a trial of ipilimumab plus nivolumab as post-transplant consolidation. These receptors all stem from a male donor with multiple myeloma. Each CDR3 is given with its conserved first and last residue. A D gene is named only where the DNA matches it firmly. Clone size appears in some rows only: once, few, many, or a class for an expanded clone.

clone size: .; V gene: TRBV2; J gene: TRBJ2-3; D gene: TRBD1; CDR3 protein: CASSTGTGPGSTDTQYF; CDR3 DNA: TGTGCCAGCAGTACTGGGACAGGCCCTGGGAGCACAGATACGCAGTATTTT
clone size: .; V gene: TRBV28; J gene: TRBJ2-7; D gene: .; CDR3 protein: CASSDAPYEQYF; CDR3 DNA: TGTGCCAGCAGTGACGCCCCCTACGAGCAGTACTTC
clone size: .; V gene: TRBV7-9; J gene: TRBJ2-7; D gene: .; CDR3 protein: CASSSETRSSSYEQYF; CDR3 DNA: TGTGCCAGCAGCTCAGAGACAAGGTCGAGCTCCTACGAGCAGTACTTC
clone size: .; V gene: TRBV19; J gene: TRBJ1-4; D gene: TRBD1; CDR3 protein: CASSLPPQGAGAKLFF; CDR3 DNA: TGTGCCAGTAGTCTTCCTCCCCAGGGGGCCGGTGCAAAACTGTTTTTT
clone size: .; V gene: TRBV25-1; J gene: TRBJ1-4; D gene: TRBD1; CDR3 protein: CASSGPGQGATNEKLFF; CDR3 DNA: TGTGCCAGCAGTGGCCCGGGACAGGGGGCTACTAATGAAAAACTGTTTTTT
clone size: .; V gene: TRBV9; J gene: TRBJ2-1; D gene: .; CDR3 protein: CASSVRPGSDEQFF; CDR3 DNA: TGTGCCAGCAGCGTCCGACCGGGGTCTGATGAGCAGTTCTTC
clone size: .; V gene: TRBV6-5; J gene: TRBJ1-1; D gene: .; CDR3 protein: CASRKPGTGNTEAFF; CDR3 DNA: TGTGCCAGCAGAAAACCCGGGACGGGGAACACTGAAGCTTTCTTT
clone size: .; V gene: TRBV30; J gene: TRBJ2-1; D gene: TRBD1; CDR3 protein: CAWSVRQGDNEQFF; CDR3 DNA: TGTGCCTGGAGTGTACGGCAGGGGGACAATGAGCAGTTCTTC
clone size: .; V gene: TRBV7-2; J gene: TRBJ1-3; D gene: .; CDR3 protein: CASSLEQFGNTIYF; CDR3 DNA: TGTGCCAGCAGCTTAGAACAGTTTGGAAACACCATATATTTT
clone size: .; V gene: TRBV9; J gene: TRBJ1-5; D gene: TRBD1; CDR3 protein: CASSVGGGDSSNQPQHF; CDR3 DNA: TGTGCCAGCAGCGTAGGGGGAGGGGACAGCAGCAATCAGCCCCAGCATTTT
clone size: few; V gene: TRBV5-1; J gene: TRBJ1-5; D gene: .; CDR3 protein: CASSLRGGNQPQHF; CDR3 DNA: TGCGCCAGCAGCTTGAGGGGCGGGAATCAGCCCCAGCATTTT
clone size: .; V gene: TRBV27; J gene: TRBJ2-2; D gene: TRBD2; CDR3 protein: CASRLAQNTGELFF; CDR3 DNA: TGTGCCAGCAGACTAGCGCAGAACACCGGGGAGCTGTTTTTT
clone size: .; V gene: TRBV2; J gene: TRBJ1-5; D gene: .; CDR3 protein: CASTSGLGNQPQHF; CDR3 DNA: TGTGCCAGCACATCGGGGCTGGGCAATCAGCCCCAGCATTTT
clone size: .; V gene: TRBV5-1; J gene: TRBJ1-6; D gene: .; CDR3 protein: CASSLEWTNGAPLHF; CDR3 DNA: TGCGCCAGCAGCTTGGAGTGGACGAATGGGGCACCCCTCCACTTT
clone size: .; V gene: TRBV6-5; J gene: TRBJ2-1; D gene: .; CDR3 protein: CASSYSRGKRSNEQFF; CDR3 DNA: TGTGCCAGCAGTTACTCGAGGGGTAAGCGCTCCAATGAGCAGTTCTTC
clone size: .; V gene: TRBV9; J gene: TRBJ1-2; D gene: .; CDR3 protein: CASSVEGASYGYTF; CDR3 DNA: TGTGCCAGCAGCGTAGAAGGGGCCTCCTATGGCTACACCTTC
clone size: .; V gene: TRBV11-1; J gene: TRBJ1-3; D gene: .; CDR3 protein: CASSYGGAAGNTIYF; CDR3 DNA: TGTGCCAGCAGCTACGGAGGGGCAGCTGGAAACACCATATATTTT
clone size: .; V gene: TRBV2; J gene: TRBJ2-6; D gene: .; CDR3 protein: CASSEGVWTASSSGANVLTF; CDR3 DNA: TGTGCCAGCAGTGAAGGAGTTTGGACAGCCTCGAGCTCTGGGGCCAACGTCCTGACTTTC
clone size: .; V gene: TRBV11-2; J gene: TRBJ2-1; D gene: .; CDR3 protein: CASSLSGNYNEQFF; CDR3 DNA: TGTGCCAGCAGCTTAAGCGGAAACTACAATGAGCAGTTCTTC
clone size: .; V gene: TRBV27; J gene: TRBJ2-7; D gene: TRBD2; CDR3 protein: CASSLTSGLYEQYF; CDR3 DNA: TGTGCCAGCAGTTTAACTAGCGGTCTCTACGAGCAGTACTTC
clone size: .; V gene: TRBV7-9; J gene: TRBJ1-2; D gene: TRBD1; CDR3 protein: CASSSSRQGSNYGYTF; CDR3 DNA: TGTGCCAGCAGCTCAAGCCGACAGGGGTCTAACTATGGCTACACCTTC
clone size: .; V gene: TRBV6-6; J gene: TRBJ1-2; D gene: .; CDR3 protein: CASSRTQSNYGYTF; CDR3 DNA: TGTGCCAGCAGCCGGACACAGTCGAACTATGGCTACACCTTC
clone size: .; V gene: TRBV5-6; J gene: TRBJ2-3; D gene: .; CDR3 protein: CASSLRLGGTDTQYF; CDR3 DNA: TGTGCCAGCAGCTTGAGGCTAGGTGGCACAGATACGCAGTATTTT
clone size: .; V gene: TRBV28; J gene: TRBJ1-1; D gene: TRBD1; CDR3 protein: CASSLSHRGRMNTEAFF; CDR3 DNA: TGTGCCAGCAGTTTGTCTCACAGGGGCCGAATGAACACTGAAGCTTTCTTT
clone size: .; V gene: TRBV6-5; J gene: TRBJ2-2; D gene: .; CDR3 protein: CASSYSGSTGELFF; CDR3 DNA: TGTGCCAGCAGTTACTCGGGGTCCACCGGGGAGCTGTTTTTT
clone size: .; V gene: TRBV7-2; J gene: TRBJ2-5; D gene: .; CDR3 protein: CASSLTGGGETQYF; CDR3 DNA: TGTGCCAGCAGCTTAACCGGGGGTGGGGAGACCCAGTACTTC
clone size: .; V gene: TRBV28; J gene: TRBJ2-1; D gene: TRBD2; CDR3 protein: CASSLGTRYNEQFF; CDR3 DNA: TGTGCCAGCAGTTTAGGGACTAGATACAATGAGCAGTTCTTC
clone size: .; V gene: TRBV4-3; J gene: TRBJ1-5; D gene: .; CDR3 protein: CASSQGDSNQPQHF; CDR3 DNA: TGCGCCAGCAGCCAAGGGGACAGCAATCAGCCCCAGCATTTT
clone size: .; V gene: TRBV2; J gene: TRBJ2-1; D gene: .; CDR3 protein: CASSRTYNEQFF; CDR3 DNA: TGTGCCAGCAGCAGGACCTACAATGAGCAGTTCTTC
clone size: .; V gene: TRBV4-2; J gene: TRBJ1-2; D gene: .; CDR3 protein: CASSRAEGNNYGYTF; CDR3 DNA: TGTGCCAGCAGCCGAGCGGAGGGGAATAACTATGGCTACACCTTC
clone size: .; V gene: TRBV5-6; J gene: TRBJ2-7; D gene: .; CDR3 protein: CASSSRTSEQYF; CDR3 DNA: TGTGCCAGCAGCTCCAGGACTTCCGAGCAGTACTTC
clone size: .; V gene: TRBV11-2; J gene: TRBJ1-6; D gene: TRBD1; CDR3 protein: CASSLPTGLDNSPLHF; CDR3 DNA: TGTGCCAGCAGCTTACCGACAGGGCTGGATAATTCACCCCTCCACTTT
clone size: .; V gene: TRBV21-1; J gene: TRBJ2-7; D gene: .; CDR3 protein: CASSKSEEAAHTYEQYF; CDR3 DNA: TGTGCCAGCAGCAAATCCGAGGAGGCGGCTCACACCTACGAGCAGTACTTC
clone size: .; V gene: TRBV9; J gene: TRBJ2-1; D gene: TRBD2; CDR3 protein: CASSVGTSGSNEQFF; CDR3 DNA: TGTGCCAGCAGCGTCGGGACTAGCGGGAGCAATGAGCAGTTCTTC
clone size: .; V gene: TRBV5-4; J gene: TRBJ2-1; D gene: TRBD1; CDR3 protein: CASSFLGQGGYNEQFF; CDR3 DNA: TGTGCCAGCAGCTTTCTAGGACAGGGGGGCTACAATGAGCAGTTCTTC